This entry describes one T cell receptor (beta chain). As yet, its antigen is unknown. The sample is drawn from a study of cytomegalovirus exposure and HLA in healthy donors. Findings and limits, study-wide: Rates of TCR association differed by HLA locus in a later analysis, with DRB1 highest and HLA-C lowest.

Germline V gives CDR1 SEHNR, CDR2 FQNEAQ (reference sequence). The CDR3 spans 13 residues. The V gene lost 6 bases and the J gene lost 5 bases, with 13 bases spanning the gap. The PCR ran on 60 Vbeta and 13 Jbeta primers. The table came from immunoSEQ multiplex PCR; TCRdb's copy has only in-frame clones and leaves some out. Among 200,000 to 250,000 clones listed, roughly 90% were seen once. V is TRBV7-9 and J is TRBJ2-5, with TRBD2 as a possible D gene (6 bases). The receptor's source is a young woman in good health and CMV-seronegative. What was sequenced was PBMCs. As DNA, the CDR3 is TGTGCCAGCAGGCGGGACTCGGCCGAGACCCAGTACTTC. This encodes CASRRDSAETQYF.